This is a list of T cell receptor beta chains from one sample in a study of blood T cell repertoires in COVID-19. Data came from immunoSEQ multiplex PCR; TCRdb stores just in-frame clones and leaves some out. The sample has roughly 86,000 clones, approximately 80% seen once. Sequenced input: peripheral blood. These receptors were taken from a man aged 50 to 59 with acute or convalescent COVID-19. Both conserved end residues are trimmed from each CDR3.

J,V,CDR3
TRBJ2-5,TRBV11-3,ASSHQGETQY
TRBJ1-2,TRBV5-1,ASSQYRSGYT
TRBJ1-1,TRBV7-9,ASSLFQGNTEAF
TRBJ2-4,TRBV6-1,ASSEATGRNIQY
TRBJ1-5,TRBV9,ASSGGQGGNQPQH
TRBJ2-3,TRBV19,ASSPIAGGVDTQY
TRBJ1-2,TRBV5-6,ASGTGTGWNGYT
TRBJ2-7,TRBV10-3,AISERGGREQY
TRBJ2-7,TRBV6-5,ASRPGQGDYEQY
TRBJ2-5,TRBV30,AWSPLADKETQY
TRBJ2-1,TRBV4-3,ASSQDPGKNEQF
TRBJ2-1,TRBV9,ASSVVGLAQSEQF
TRBJ1-1,TRBV12-5,ASGFSTGQGRFTEAF
TRBJ2-1,TRBV7-9,ASSSARVRSYNEQF
TRBJ1-1,TRBV30,AWSVQGGDFEAF
TRBJ1-2,TRBV7-9,ASSLQGLERGYT
TRBJ1-2,TRBV5-1,ASSLETGRSYGYT
TRBJ2-6,TRBV9,ASSNSDIRSSGANVLT
TRBJ2-1,TRBV20-1,SASSGLAYNEQF
TRBJ1-5,TRBV3-1/TRBV3-2,ASSQGTGSNQPQH
TRBJ1-4,TRBV6-5,ASSLGQGIRGEKLF
TRBJ2-2,TRBV28,ASSAAGAPRGELF
TRBJ1-5,TRBV9,ASSVGAAGQPQH
TRBJ1-1,TRBV19,ASSNQGAQDTEAF
TRBJ2-1,TRBV19,ASSIQGRQLGGQTQF
TRBJ1-1,TRBV4-1,ASSPSGQMNTEAF
TRBJ1-6,TRBV4-3,ASSQGGTGLYNSPLH
TRBJ1-2,TRBV5-5,ASSLSGPGGYGYT
TRBJ2-3,TRBV28,ASSLPGQGTDTQY
TRBJ1-1,TRBV7-9,ASSYQDRVTEAF
TRBJ2-5,TRBV28,ASSGGAQETQY
TRBJ2-7,TRBV6-5,ASSYKPLQGYEQY
TRBJ1-1,TRBV19,ASSIKGATGMNTEAF
TRBJ2-1,TRBV3-1/TRBV3-2,ASSRLGTGVSYNEQF
TRBJ1-2,TRBV18,ASSPEGQGYGYT
TRBJ1-2,TRBV18,ASSPSYGYT
TRBJ1-6,TRBV3-1/TRBV3-2,ASSRRNFGDSPLH
TRBJ2-3,TRBV6-4,ASRGTSTDTQY
TRBJ1-1,TRBV12-3/TRBV12-4,ASVRENTEAF
TRBJ2-2,TRBV9,ASSVAGGLNTGELF
TRBJ2-7,TRBV27,ASRAQNYEQY
TRBJ2-7,TRBV11-2,ASSLSMFEQY
TRBJ1-2,TRBV30,AWLGGVGLGGYT
TRBJ2-2,TRBV4-3,ASSQDRGTGELF
TRBJ2-1,TRBV27,ASSRLAGGPPIVSYNEQF
TRBJ2-7,TRBV5-1,ASSPSSGGAGEQY
TRBJ2-5,TRBV30,AWGPGGHQETQY
TRBJ2-7,TRBV7-8,ASSPGTGGGYEQY
TRBJ2-2,TRBV5-4,ASSLKAGGPTGELF
TRBJ2-7,TRBV5-1,ASSSDRVLDEQY
TRBJ2-2,TRBV19,ASRAENTGELF
TRBJ2-4,TRBV7-9,ASSLGLAGGPWENIQY
TRBJ1-1,TRBV6-5,ASNLLQGADTEAF
TRBJ1-3,TRBV6-2/TRBV6-3,ASSRGQGTGNTIY